One and the same sample provided the 30 T cell receptor beta chains below, sequenced in a study of T cell responses to AZD1222 COVID-19 vaccine. The data were produced by immunoSEQ multiplex PCR, yet TCRdb's version contains in-frame clones alone and is incomplete. Of roughly 120,000 clones listed, approximately 94% are singletons. The material was peripheral blood, obtained 28 days after the second AZD1222 dose. Receptors were obtained from an adult who received the AZD1222 COVID-19 vaccine.

The chain's CDR3 is CASSERANRNYGYTF. CDR3 nucleotide sequence: TGTGCCAGCAGTGAAAGGGCTAACAGAAACTATGGCTACACCTTC. The gene calls are TRBV6-1 and TRBJ1-2; D call uncertain. Germline assignment: CDR1 MNHNS and CDR2 SASEGT. V was shortened by 2 bases and J by 2 bases, with 12 bases between the two germline ends. The CDR3 is made up of 15 amino acids.

This clone was seen only once. This sequence joins TRBV7-2 and TRBJ2-7, with TRBD2 identical over 7 bases. V was clipped by 5 bases and J by 0 bases; unmatched bases: 4. Germline loops: CDR1 SGHTA, CDR2 FQGNSA. The CDR3 totals 14 residues. CDR3 amino acids: CASSRDYRSYEQYF. The CDR3 coding sequence is TGTGCCAGCAGCCGGGACTACCGCTCCTACGAGCAGTACTTC.

This clone has a single count. This CDR3 reads CASSPDRYNEQFF. CDR3 nucleotide sequence: TGTGCCAGCTCACCGGACAGATACAATGAGCAGTTCTTC. The rearrangement joins TRBV18 to TRBJ2-1, with a weak D call TRBD1 (6 bases). There are 13 residues in the CDR3. Germline assignment: CDR1 KGHSH and CDR2 LQKENI. The V end lost 3 bases, the J end lost 4 bases, and 7 bases lay between the germline ends.

The chain recombines TRBV12-3 or TRBV12-4 with TRBJ1-2, with D possibly matching TRBD1 (6 bases). This CDR3 is 13 amino acids long. The germline V and J ends were trimmed by 3 bases and 4 bases, with 9 bases remaining between them. CDR3 in amino acids: CASSFRGGYGYTF. The DNA for the CDR3 is TGTGCCAGCAGTTTTCGAGGGGGCTATGGCTACACCTTC.

In this sample, this clone turned up a few times. This sequence joins TRBV2 and TRBJ2-7, with TRBD2 matching 8 bases. CDR3 length equals 14 residues. V lost 4 bases to trimming and J lost 5 bases; unmatched junction nucleotides: 7. The germline V gene has CDR1 SNHLY and CDR2 FYNNEI. CDR3 bases: TGTGCCAGCAGTGTCGACGGGGGGGTAAACGAGCAGTACTTC. Its protein product is CASSVDGGVNEQYF.

The chain has TRBV3-1 (or the pseudogene TRBV3-2) and TRBJ2-2; D might be TRBD2 (6 bases). V lost 1 base, J lost 5 bases, and 11 bases lay in between. Germline V lookup: CDR1 LGHDT, CDR2 YNNKEL (reference sequence). This CDR3 has 15 residues. The CDR3 DNA reads as TGTGCCAGCAGCCAAGTACCGGGAGCAACCGGGGAGCTGTTTTTT. This sequence encodes CASSQVPGATGELFF.

This clone showed up just once. The V gene is TRBV9, the J gene TRBJ1-3, with D unclear. CDR3 length: 15 residues. The V end lost 1 base, the J end lost 7 bases, and 15 bases lay between the germline ends. Germline CDR1 is SGDLS and CDR2 is YYNGEE. The CDR3 sequence: CASSVNEGLVNTIYF. The CDR3 DNA sequence: TGTGCCAGCAGCGTAAACGAGGGTCTAGTGAACACCATATATTTT. Based on the CDR3 plus reference TRBV9 and TRBJ1-3, the full variable domain is DSGVTQTPKHLITATGQRVTLRCSPRSGDLSVYWYQQSLDQGLQFLIQYYNGEERAKGNILERFSAQQFPDLHSELNLSSLELGDSALYFCASSVNEGLVNTIYFGEGSWLTVV.

This chain connects TRBV7-9 to TRBJ2-5; perhaps TRBD2 as D (5 bases). V dropped 8 bases and J dropped 3 bases, with 10 bases sitting between them. Germline CDR1 and CDR2: SEHNR and FQNEAQ (reference sequence). The length of the CDR3 is 12 residues. In DNA, the CDR3 is TGTGCCAGCTCACGGGGAGAAGAGACCCAGTACTTC. It codes for CASSRGEETQYF.

The CDR3 is CASSRLAGARTDTQYF. Written as DNA, the CDR3 is TGTGCCAGCAGTCGACTAGCGGGAGCTCGAACAGATACGCAGTATTTT. The chain uses TRBV27 and TRBJ2-3; the match to TRBD2 covers 12 bases. This CDR3 has 16 residues. Trimming removed 5 bases from V and 3 bases from J; junction bases left unmatched: 6. Germline lookup yields CDR1 MNHEY and CDR2 SMNVEV (reference sequence).

This clone was detected only once. The chain carries TRBV19 and TRBJ2-3; D call uncertain. The CDR3 sequence is 14 residues long. Trimming cost V 4 bases and J 6 bases, with 14 bases left between them. Germline lookup yields CDR1 LNHDA and CDR2 SQIVND (reference sequence). CDR3 sequence reads: CASSTSAGADTQYF. The CDR3 DNA is TGTGCCAGTAGTACTAGTGCAGGTGCGGATACGCAGTATTTT.

The rearrangement joins TRBV19 to TRBJ1-1; 7 bases are shared with TRBD1. In germline, CDR1 is LNHDA, CDR2 SQIVND (reference sequence). V lost 7 bases to trimming and J lost 4 bases; unmatched junction nucleotides: 12. The CDR3 covers 15 residues. The CDR3 DNA reads TGTGCCAGTAATAGGGCGAACCAGGGGGGCACTGAAGCTTTCTTT. It is translated as CASNRANQGGTEAFF. The whole variable domain, remainder taken from reference TRBV19 and TRBJ1-1, is DGGITQSPKYLFRKEGQNVTLSCEQNLNHDAMYWYRQDPGQGLRLIYYSQIVNDFQKGDIAEGYSVSREKKESFPLTVTSAQKNPTAFYLCASNRANQGGTEAFFGQGTRLTVV.

The V call is TRBV3-1 (or the pseudogene TRBV3-2), the J call TRBJ1-1, with D unresolved. Germline values: CDR1 LGHDT, CDR2 YNNKEL (reference sequence). This CDR3 has 13 residues. Trimming stripped 0 bases from V and 4 bases from J, with 6 bases between. The CDR3 protein is CASSQDTVTEAFF. In DNA, the CDR3 is TGTGCCAGCAGCCAAGATACCGTCACTGAAGCTTTCTTT.

The chain combines TRBV6-5 with TRBJ1-2, with a tentative D call TRBD1 (6 bases). The length of the CDR3 is 14 residues. From germline, CDR1 is MNHEY and CDR2 SVGAGI. Trimming stripped 8 bases from V and 0 bases from J, with 13 bases between. CDR3: CASRPGHTNYGYTF. CDR3 nucleotides: TGTGCCAGCCGACCGGGACATACTAACTATGGCTACACCTTC.

This chain joins TRBV3-1 (or the pseudogene TRBV3-2) and TRBJ2-2, with D possibly TRBD1 on 6 matching bases. The ends were cut back, 5 bases at V and 5 bases at J, with 9 bases in the middle. CDR3 length equals 13 residues. Germline assignment: CDR1 LGHDT and CDR2 YNNKEL (reference sequence). In DNA form, the CDR3 reads TGTGCCAGCAGCAAGCAGGGGACCGGGGAGCTGTTTTTT. This encodes CASSKQGTGELFF.

The genes are TRBV27 and TRBJ2-3; D gene ambiguous. Trimming stripped 6 bases from V and 3 bases from J, with 13 bases between. CDR1 is MNHEY and CDR2 is SMNVEV in the germline V gene (reference sequence). This CDR3 spans 14 amino acids. The CDR3: CASSFEEGTDTQYF. For the CDR3, the DNA is TGTGCCAGCAGCTTTGAGGAAGGGACAGATACGCAGTATTTT.

The rearrangement links TRBV14 to TRBJ2-7; no firm D call. The germline V gene has CDR1 SGHDN and CDR2 FVKESK. The CDR3 contains 13 residues. V lost 5 bases and J lost 6, with 14 bases in between. The CDR3 sequence is CASSGFWVSEQYF. CDR3 coding DNA: TGTGCCAGCAGCGGATTCTGGGTAAGCGAGCAGTACTTC.

The V and J genes are TRBV5-1 and TRBJ2-2, with a tentative D call TRBD1 (7 bases). Germline CDR1 reads SGHRS; CDR2 reads YFSETQ. CDR3 length: 19 residues. V was pared by 6 bases and J by 5 bases, with 29 bases between. CDR3 amino acids: CASTPGRTMMPGGTGELFF. The CDR3, as DNA: TGCGCCAGCACACCCGGACGGACTATGATGCCAGGGGGGACCGGGGAGCTGTTTTTT.

The V call is TRBV12-5, the J call TRBJ1-1, with D perhaps matching TRBD1 (6 bases). With 7 bases removed from V and 4 bases from J, the gap between germline ends came to 13 bases. The CDR3 has 13 residues. Germline loops: CDR1 LGHNT, CDR2 FRNRAP. The CDR3 sequence is CASDLSRGTEAFF. The CDR3 coding sequence is TGTGCTAGTGACCTTTCCAGGGGCACTGAAGCTTTCTTT.

V and J are TRBV6-5 and TRBJ1-1; D is ambiguous. There are 13 residues in the CDR3. The germline gives CDR1 MNHEY, CDR2 SVGAGI. Trimming pared 8 bases from V and 3 bases from J, leaving 13 bases between. CDR3 sequence: CASLYSGDTEAFF. The CDR3 DNA sequence: TGTGCCAGCCTATATAGTGGAGACACTGAAGCTTTCTTT.

The chain couples TRBV7-6 to TRBJ2-1; TRBD2 aligns across 9 bases. CDR1 and CDR2 (germline): SGHVS, FNYEAQ. V lost 1 base to trimming and J lost 8 bases; unmatched junction nucleotides: 6. The CDR3 length is 15 residues. Here the CDR3 DNA reads TGTGCCAGCAGCTTAGATAGCGGGAGTATCGATGAGCAGTTCTTC. Protein: CASSLDSGSIDEQFF.

This chain uses TRBV19 with TRBJ2-2, with D tentatively TRBD1 or TRBD2 (5 bases each). This CDR3 is built from 17 residues. Trimming left V 9 bases short and J 6 bases short, with 26 bases between. Germline V gene data show CDR1 as LNHDA and CDR2 as SQIVND (reference sequence). The DNA for the CDR3 is TGTGCCAGCCACTGGACACGCGGAGAGGGGCACCCCGGGGAGCTGTTTTTT. Its protein is CASHWTRGEGHPGELFF.

The chain recombines TRBV3-1 (or the pseudogene TRBV3-2) with TRBJ2-7, with D unclear. The V gene's germline CDR1 is LGHDT and CDR2 YNNKEL (reference sequence). The CDR3 contains 14 residues. V dropped 0 bases and J dropped 2 bases, with 8 bases sitting between them. CDR3 coding DNA: TGTGCCAGCAGCCAAGATTTTGCGCCCTACGAGCAGTACTTC. Translating it yields CASSQDFAPYEQYF.

The chain links TRBV27 to TRBJ2-1, with D possibly TRBD1 on 6 matching bases. Trimming shortened V by 1 base and J by 5 bases, and 12 bases separated the two germline ends. Germline V gene sequence: CDR1 MNHEY, CDR2 SMNVEV (reference sequence). The CDR3 consists of 15 residues. CDR3 amino acids: CASSLWTEANNEQFF. CDR3 nucleotide sequence: TGTGCCAGCAGTTTATGGACAGAGGCCAACAATGAGCAGTTCTTC.

V usage is TRBV25-1 and J usage is TRBJ2-3; D is unresolved. Germline V gene data show CDR1 as MGHDK and CDR2 as SYGVNS. This CDR3 has 13 residues. Trimming took 8 bases from V and 2 from J, leaving 11 bases between them. DNA for the CDR3: TGTGCCAGCCGAAAACCGTCCACAGATACGCAGTATTTT. It is translated as CASRKPSTDTQYF. Full variable domain (missing parts from reference TRBV25-1 and TRBJ2-3): EADIYQTPRYLVIGTGKKITLECSQTMGHDKMYWYQQDPGMELHLIHYSYGVNSTEKGDLSSESTVSRIRTEHFPLTLESARPSHTSQYLCASRKPSTDTQYFGPGTRLTVL.

V is TRBV6-2 or TRBV6-3 and J is TRBJ2-3; D may be TRBD1 or TRBD2 (5 bases each). Germline CDR1 is MNHEY and CDR2 is SVGEGT. The CDR3 consists of 13 residues. V lost 5 bases to trimming and J lost 8 bases, with 14 bases between them. CDR3 sequence reads: CASSPISGGTQYF. The CDR3 DNA follows: TGTGCCAGCAGTCCCATTTCTGGGGGTACGCAGTATTTT.

The table lists this clone with a count of one. This chain connects TRBV7-8 to TRBJ1-6; D is unclear. Germline lookup yields CDR1 SGHVS and CDR2 FQNEAQ. Trimming cost V 3 bases and J 8 bases, with 14 bases left between them. This CDR3 spans 15 amino acids. For the CDR3, the DNA is TGTGCCAGCAGCTTCAATTTACGGTCTGATTCACCCCTCCACTTT. This codes for CASSFNLRSDSPLHF.

The chain combines TRBV29-1 with TRBJ2-5, with D uncertain. V lost 4 bases and J 1 base, leaving 13 bases between the germline ends. CDR3 length: 14 residues. The germline V gene has CDR1 SQVTM and CDR2 ANQGSEA. The CDR3 bases are TGCAGCGTTGGGGTACTCCTGCTCCAAGAGACCCAGTACTTC. Translating gives CSVGVLLLQETQYF.

The chain couples TRBV9 to TRBJ2-3, with TRBD2 identical over 9 bases. The CDR3 loop spans 18 amino acids. J gave up 0 bases and V 0 bases, and 8 bases lay outside the gene matches. Germline V gene data show CDR1 as SGDLS and CDR2 as YYNGEE. The CDR3: CASSVEGLAPFSTDTQYF. The CDR3 nucleotides read TGTGCCAGCAGCGTAGAAGGACTAGCGCCTTTTAGCACAGATACGCAGTATTTT.

The count of this clone is one. The CDR3 region is CASSLVGRQGVTTNEKLFF. The CDR3 DNA sequence: TGCGCCAGCAGCTTGGTAGGGCGACAGGGGGTGACAACTAATGAAAAACTGTTTTTT. The V gene is TRBV5-1, the J gene TRBJ1-4; 9 nucleotides align to TRBD1. Germline CDR1 is SGHRS and CDR2 is YFSETQ. This CDR3 has 19 amino acids. Trimming removed 0 bases from V and 0 bases from J; junction bases left unmatched: 9. Full variable domain (rest looked up from reference TRBV5-1 and TRBJ1-4): KAGVTQTPRYLIKTRGQQVTLSCSPISGHRSVSWYQQTPGQGLQFLFEYFSETQRNKGNFPGRFSGRQFSNSRSEMNVSTLELGDSALYLCASSLVGRQGVTTNEKLFFGSGTQLSVL.

V is TRBV6-6 and J is TRBJ1-3; no firm D call. This CDR3 has 15 amino acids. CDR1 MNHNY and CDR2 SVGAGI come from the germline V gene (reference sequence). V dropped 6 bases and J dropped 0 bases, with 12 bases sitting between them. The CDR3 DNA sequence: TGTGCCAGCAGCGAAAGGACGGCCTCTGGAAACACCATATATTTT. Amino acids: CASSERTASGNTIYF.